This TCR beta chain was observed in a study of cytomegalovirus exposure and HLA in healthy donors. The PCR made use of 60 Vbeta and 13 Jbeta primers. Only in-frame clones appear in the TCRdb table, and some are missing; sequencing was by immunoSEQ multiplex PCR. The sample lists some 200,000 clones, 65% to 80% occurring once. Overall study results and limits: When presence/absence was analysed, sequencing depth was taken to be roughly uniform across donors. Most sequenced TCRs were rare (though some public TCRs occurred in many donors). Donors belonging to an Asian-associated ancestry cluster reportedly showed fewer N-insertions in productive TCRs than the roughly 670-donor mean, according to what a later analysis found.

Germline CDR1 is SGHDT and CDR2 is YYEEEE. V shed 4 bases, J shed 0 bases, and the junction held 10 bases outside the gene matches. The CDR3 is 17 amino acids. This clone has more than one count but fewer than ten. Its antigen is as yet unknown. Sequencing used PBMCs. The chain carries TRBV5-6 and TRBJ1-3, with 7 bases aligning to TRBD1. This receptor was obtained from a man aged 35 to 55 in good health and CMV-seronegative. CDR3 DNA: TGTGCCAGCAGCGCGACAGGGACCATCAGCTCTGGAAACACCATATATTTT. Protein product: CASSATGTISSGNTIYF.